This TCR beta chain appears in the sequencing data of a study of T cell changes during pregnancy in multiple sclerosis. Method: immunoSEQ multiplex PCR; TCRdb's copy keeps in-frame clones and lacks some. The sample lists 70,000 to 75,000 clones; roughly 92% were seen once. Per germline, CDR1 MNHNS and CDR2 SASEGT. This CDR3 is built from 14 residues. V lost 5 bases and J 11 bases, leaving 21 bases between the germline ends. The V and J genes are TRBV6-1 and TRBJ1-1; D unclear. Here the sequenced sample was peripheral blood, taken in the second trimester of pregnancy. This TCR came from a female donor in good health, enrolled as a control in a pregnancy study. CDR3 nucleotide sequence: TGTGCCAGCAGTCCGGAGGTGAGCGTCCCTGGCGCTTTCTTT. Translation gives CASSPEVSVPGAFF.